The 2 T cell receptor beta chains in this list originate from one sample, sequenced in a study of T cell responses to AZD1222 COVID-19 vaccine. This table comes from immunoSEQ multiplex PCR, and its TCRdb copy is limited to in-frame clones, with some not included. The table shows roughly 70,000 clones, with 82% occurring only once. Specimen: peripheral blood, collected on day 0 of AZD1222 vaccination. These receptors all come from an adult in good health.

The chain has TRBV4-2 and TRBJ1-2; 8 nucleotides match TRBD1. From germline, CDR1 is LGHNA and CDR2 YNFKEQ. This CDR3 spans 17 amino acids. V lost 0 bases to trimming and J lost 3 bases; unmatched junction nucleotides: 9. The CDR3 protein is CASSQDTQGAIYYGYTF. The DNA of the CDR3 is TGTGCCAGCAGCCAAGATACCCAGGGGGCGATCTACTATGGCTACACCTTC.

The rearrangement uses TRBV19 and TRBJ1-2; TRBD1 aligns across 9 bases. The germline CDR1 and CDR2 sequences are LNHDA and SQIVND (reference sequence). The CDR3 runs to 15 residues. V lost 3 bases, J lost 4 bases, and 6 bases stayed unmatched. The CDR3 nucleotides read TGTGCCAGTAGTATCCCCCGACAGGGGGTCTATGGCTACACCTTC. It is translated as CASSIPRQGVYGYTF.